Below, 19 T cell receptor beta chains from the same sample are listed, as sequenced in a study of T cell repertoires in cytomegalovirus infection (dated by TCRdb to the late 2010s). The treatment or condition label, as the study defines it: in vitro stimulation with specific CMV peptide epitopes to enrich CMV-specific T cells. Reads for this sample came from an Illumina HiSeq 1500. Through fastp at Q25 and MiXCR, TCRdb rebuilt clones from the public reads, retaining in-frame beta chains. For every CDR3 protein sequence, its rows merge into one entry that carries the most common genes and DNA. Present in this sample are 900,000 to 950,000 distinct CDR3 sequences, 31% of which were seen just once. The ten largest make up over 12% of the sample. Antigen specificity for these receptors is unknown. The specimen was cultured CD8+ T cells from PBMCs, collected from culture after CMV antigen stimulation. Source of these receptors: a human donor in good health (CMV status not recorded). Some clones in this sample may be carry-over from other donors' samples.

Points on this clonotype: One end of the junction does not line up with germline, which may come from a read error. This chain joins TRBV13 and TRBJ2-1; the match to TRBD1 covers 8 bases. The CDR3 runs 11 residues. Looked up from germline, CDR1 is PRHDT and CDR2 is FYEKMQ (reference sequence). Here the CDR3 DNA reads TGCGGGACAGGACCCTACAATGAGCAGTTCTTC. This codes for CGTGPYNEQFF.

The chain joins TRBV6-5 to TRBJ2-1, with D unresolved. This CDR3 spans 14 amino acids. V shed 0 bases and J shed 4 bases, with 7 bases lying between them. Germline assignment: CDR1 MNHEY and CDR2 SVGAGI. CDR3 DNA: TGTGCCAGCAGTTACTCGAGGATTTACAATGAGCAGTTCTTC. Protein product: CASSYSRIYNEQFF.

This chain joins TRBV7-6 and TRBJ2-1, with D maybe TRBD2 (6 bases). The CDR3 consists of 14 residues. Germline assignment: CDR1 SGHVS and CDR2 FNYEAQ. Trimming cost V 6 bases and J 8 bases, with 17 bases left between them. The CDR3 coding sequence is TGTGCCAGCAGTTCCGGGGCCCCGGGAGATGAGCAGTTCTTC. Protein: CASSSGAPGDEQFF.

This clonotype was counted at least ten times. The V call is TRBV7-2, the J call TRBJ2-1; 8 nucleotides align to TRBD2. J lost 6 bases, V lost 5 bases, and 6 bases had no gene match. Per the germline V gene, CDR1 is SGHTA and CDR2 is FQGNSA. The CDR3 is 14 amino acids. The CDR3 protein is CASSPGLAGNEQFF. CDR3 DNA: TGTGCCAGCAGCCCTGGGCTAGCGGGCAATGAGCAGTTCTTC.

This clonotype turned up a few times. V usage is TRBV11-1 and J usage is TRBJ2-3; the match to TRBD2 covers 7 bases. This CDR3 has 18 amino acids. Germline-derived CDR1 and CDR2 are SGHAT and FQDESV (reference sequence). The V gene end was trimmed by 5 bases and the J gene end by 2 bases; junction bases not matched to a gene: 16. The CDR3 protein is CASSLFAGENLITDTQYF. In nucleotides, the CDR3 is TGTGCCAGCAGCCTCTTTGCGGGGGAAAATCTTATCACAGATACGCAGTATTTT.

V and J are TRBV5-4 and TRBJ1-2; D ambiguous. The CDR3 is made up of 16 amino acids. Germline CDR1 and CDR2: SGHNT and YYREEE (reference sequence). V was clipped by 3 bases and J by 0 bases, with 15 bases between them. The DNA for the CDR3 is TGTGCCAGCAGCTCCGGCGGAACAGCCTCTAACTATGGCTACACCTTC. The encoded protein is CASSSGGTASNYGYTF.

The chain carries TRBV6-1 and TRBJ2-5, with a possible D match to TRBD1 (6 bases). The CDR3 is 13 amino acids. The germline V gene encodes CDR1 MNHNS and CDR2 SASEGT. Trimming shortened V by 5 bases and J by 5 bases, and 12 bases separated the two germline ends. This CDR3 reads CASSFNRVETQYF. In DNA, the CDR3 is TGTGCCAGCAGTTTTAACAGGGTTGAGACCCAGTACTTC.

This clonotype was seen only a few times. V usage is TRBV27 and J usage is TRBJ2-5; D tentatively reads TRBD1 or TRBD2 (5 bases each). Germline CDR1 MNHEY, CDR2 SMNVEV (reference sequence). This CDR3 has 13 amino acids. Trimming shortened V by 3 bases and J by 3 bases, and 8 bases separated the two germline ends. The CDR3 loop reads CASSFVGEETQYF. The CDR3 bases are TGTGCCAGCAGTTTCGTGGGGGAAGAGACCCAGTACTTC.

In this sample, this clonotype turned up many times. The chain employs TRBV7-2 and TRBJ1-1; no definite D call. V dropped 2 bases and J dropped 3 bases, with 10 bases sitting between them. The CDR3 length is 14 residues. The germline CDR1 and CDR2 sequences are SGHTA and FQGNSA. The CDR3 here is CASSLRGLYTEAFF. The CDR3 nucleotides are TGTGCCAGCAGCTTACGGGGTTTATACACTGAAGCTTTCTTT.

The chain links TRBV12-3 or TRBV12-4 to TRBJ2-2, with D perhaps being TRBD1 or TRBD2 (5 bases each). The CDR3 contains 16 residues. Trimming removed 3 bases from V and 0 bases from J, with 11 bases in between. The CDR3 sequence: CASSFQGRANTGELFF. The CDR3 DNA sequence: TGTGCCAGCAGTTTCCAGGGACGGGCGAACACCGGGGAGCTGTTTTTT.

The chain recombines TRBV7-9 with TRBJ2-3; D is perhaps TRBD1 (6 bases). The germline V and J ends were trimmed by 11 bases and 2 bases, with 17 bases remaining between them. This CDR3 is 14 amino acids long. CDR1 and CDR2 (germline): SEHNR, FQNEAQ (reference sequence). CDR3 bases: TGTGCCTTTAACCAAGGGGGAGACACAGATACGCAGTATTTT. Translation: CAFNQGGDTDTQYF.

This clonotype was observed a few times. The chain recombines TRBV7-6 with TRBJ2-1, with 11 bases identical to TRBD2. This CDR3 has 16 residues. V lost 5 bases and J lost 2; bases outside the gene matches: 5. Germline-derived CDR1 and CDR2 are SGHVS and FNYEAQ. CDR3 DNA: TGTGCCAGCAGCCCAACTAGCGGGGGACCCTACAATGAGCAGTTCTTC. This sequence encodes CASSPTSGGPYNEQFF.

Of note for this clonotype: A much larger clone lies one base from this, so it may be a read error. The CDR3 coding sequence is TGTGCCAGCAGCGTAAACGCAGATACGCAGTATTTT. It yields the protein CASSVNADTQYF. The genes are TRBV9 and TRBJ2-3; no definite D call. Trimming shortened V by 1 base and J by 4 bases, and 4 bases separated the two germline ends. The germline V gene encodes CDR1 SGDLS and CDR2 YYNGEE. The CDR3 length is 12 residues.

V usage is TRBV7-6 and J usage is TRBJ1-2; D possibly corresponds to TRBD1 (5 bases). CDR1 and CDR2 (germline): SGHVS, FNYEAQ. V dropped 7 bases and J dropped 8 bases, with 17 bases sitting between them. The CDR3 is 13 amino acids. In nucleotides, the CDR3 is TGTGCCAGCACCCTGAAGGGGTGGGTCGGCTACACCTTC. Translating it yields CASTLKGWVGYTF.

This clonotype was seen a few times. The gene calls are TRBV6-5 and TRBJ1-1; D unresolved. The CDR3 is made up of 14 amino acids. Trimming cost V 7 bases and J 0 bases, with 12 bases left between them. Germline CDR1 reads MNHEY; CDR2 reads SVGAGI. The DNA of the CDR3 is TGTGCCAGCAACGAGGAGGGATTGAACACTGAAGCTTTCTTT. Translated: CASNEEGLNTEAFF.

This clonotype was seen a handful of times. J is TRBJ1-5 and V is TRBV6-2 or TRBV6-3; D is ambiguous. CDR1 MNHEY and CDR2 SVGEGT come from the germline V gene. This CDR3 has 14 amino acids. Deletions cut 0 bases from V and 7 bases from J, with 10 bases between. CDR3 protein: CASSYSPRVQPQHF. CDR3 DNA: TGTGCCAGCAGTTACTCCCCGCGGGTGCAGCCCCAGCATTTT.

This clonotype was detected only a few times. The chain uses TRBV11-2 and TRBJ2-7; TRBD1 matches 7 bases. The CDR3 consists of 13 residues. In germline, CDR1 is SGHAT, CDR2 FQNNGV. The trim removed 5 bases at V and 4 bases at J, leaving 5 bases unmatched. This CDR3 is CASSRWDSYEQYV. Here the CDR3 DNA reads TGTGCCAGCAGCCGATGGGACAGTTACGAGCAGTACGTC.

This chain links TRBV5-5 with TRBJ2-7; TRBD1 matches at 7 bases. Looked up from germline, CDR1 is SGHKS and CDR2 is YYEKEE (reference sequence). The CDR3 contains 14 residues. Trimming removed 4 bases from V and 5 bases from J; junction bases left unmatched: 9. Here the CDR3 reads CASSPRDSANEQYV. In nucleotides, the CDR3 is TGTGCCAGCAGCCCCCGGGACAGCGCCAACGAGCAGTACGTC.

J is TRBJ2-1 and V is TRBV6-6, with D tentatively TRBD2 (7 bases). The CDR3 is 16 residues long. Trimming took off 6 bases at V and 6 bases at J, with 21 bases between the two ends. The V gene's germline CDR1 is MNHNY and CDR2 SVGAGI (reference sequence). CDR3 sequence (DNA): TGTGCCAGCAGGGGGATGGGGGGGGCCTTCGGCAATGAGCAGTTCTTC. Translation gives CASRGMGGAFGNEQFF.